This TCR beta chain was recorded in a study of cytotoxic CD8 clonotypes in ibrutinib-treated CLL (dated by TCRdb to the early 2020s). General notes on the study: The cohort was composed of some ten relapsed/refractory and roughly 14 treatment-naive patients; IGHV unmutated status was identified in 17 patients. Response samples were obtained after a median of approximately eleven months of treatment, with a range of roughly 6 to 36 months. An average of approximately 260,000 productive templates and 94,082 productive rearrangements was obtained per sample. Partial responses were observed in approximately 24 patients and complete responses in 2; after a median follow-up of around 64 months, remission was maintained in 14 patients and progression was observed in roughly twelve. Cryopreserved peripheral blood mononuclear cells were collected before treatment, at response, and at either disease progression or sustained remission. Of the approximately 91 people in the trial, about two dozen had longitudinal samples available. Every remission and progressive disease sample was obtained while ibrutinib was still being received by the patients.

The time point label, as the study defines it: roughly 12 months on ibrutinib. For TCR beta library preparation, about 2.2 micrograms of genomic DNA was extracted from cryopreserved PBMCs. Longitudinal blood samples from CLL patients on ibrutinib monotherapy were analyzed using high-throughput TCR beta sequencing. The patients took part in an open-label, single-center phase 2 trial of ibrutinib monotherapy. This clone was detected once. Its antigen specificity is not known. The record has no base qualities; no much larger clone is one base away. Each clonotype received, on average, about 10x coverage in deep resolution sequencing performed on a MiSeq, where the target depth lay between 1 in 1 million and 1 in 200,000 T cells. The immunoSEQ hsTCRB Kit was used to generate the TCR beta libraries. Regarding the original processing steps: ImmunoSEQ Data Assistant and ImmunoSEQ Analyzer were used for data analysis, and V, D and J genes were assigned according to IMGT definitions. Clonality, which ranges from 0 to 1, was calculated by subtracting the normalized Shannon entropy of productive rearrangement frequencies from one. Only overrepresented clonotypes making up at least 0.05% of the repertoire of each patient were included in the public clonotype analysis. Some 14 age-matched healthy donor repertoires from immuneACCESS served as clonality controls. The immuneACCESS repertoire file appears here via TCRdb, limited to in-frame rearrangements. These files lack a portion of the clones; in checked studies, under half of the deficit traces to unresolved V genes, and the cause of the others is not known. V and J calls and clone size come straight from that table; D and trimming were deduced from the DNA. This sample comprises over 120,000 clones, about 79% of them detected only once. The top ten hold 10% to 15% of the sample.

The CDR3, cysteine through phenylalanine, is 16 amino acids long. Only the CDR3 DNA stays, 48 bases, in frame from base 1. A distance of 18 bases separates the germline ends of V and J, which lose 2 bases and 5 bases respectively. The germline V gene (reference sequence) supplies CDR1 SEHNR and CDR2 FQNEAQ. Study-wide conclusions, independent of this receptor: Sampling times were not matched between patients in sustained remission and patients whose disease was progressing, and lymph node repertoires were not examined. Public clonotypes were rare and either shrank or stayed stable during treatment, and the rise in clonality at ibrutinib response reflected expansion of private clonotypes. Clonality rose at ibrutinib response, remained stable during sustained remission, and dropped back toward baseline at progression. Baseline clonality was found to be higher than that of age-matched healthy donors and was strongly correlated with circulating CD8+ T-cell counts.

Sequencing was performed on PBMCs, taken after 12 months of ibrutinib treatment. The sequence is built from TRBV7-9 and TRBJ2-5; the D segment might be TRBD1 or TRBD2, since each matches 5 bases. The TCR comes from a human donor with chronic lymphocytic leukemia. The CDR3 in this case is CASSLIVGEKGETQYF. The bases read TGTGCCAGCAGCTTAATTGTAGGGGAGAAGGGGGAGACCCAGTACTTC.